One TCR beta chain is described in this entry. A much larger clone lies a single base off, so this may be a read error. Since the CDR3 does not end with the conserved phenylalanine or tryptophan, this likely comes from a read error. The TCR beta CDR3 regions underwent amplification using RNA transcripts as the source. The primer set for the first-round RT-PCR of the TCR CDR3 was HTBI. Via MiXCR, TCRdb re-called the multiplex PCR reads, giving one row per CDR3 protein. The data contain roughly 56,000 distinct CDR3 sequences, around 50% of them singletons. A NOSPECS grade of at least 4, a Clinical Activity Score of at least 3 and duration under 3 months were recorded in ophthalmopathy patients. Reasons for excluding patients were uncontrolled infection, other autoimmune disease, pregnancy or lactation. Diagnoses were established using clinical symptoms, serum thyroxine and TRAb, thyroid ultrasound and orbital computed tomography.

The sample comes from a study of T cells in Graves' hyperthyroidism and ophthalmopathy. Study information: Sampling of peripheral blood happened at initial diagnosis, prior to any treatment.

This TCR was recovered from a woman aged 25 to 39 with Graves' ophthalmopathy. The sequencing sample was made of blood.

CDR3 sequence (DNA): TGTGCCAGCAGTCCCCGACAGGGGGGCAGTCAGCCCCAGCATCTT. Translated, it gives CASSPRQGGSQPQHL. This sequence joins TRBV12-3 or TRBV12-4 and TRBJ1-5; 9 bases agree with TRBD1. This CDR3 comprises 15 residues. J was trimmed by 6 bases and V by 5 bases; bases with no gene match: 8.